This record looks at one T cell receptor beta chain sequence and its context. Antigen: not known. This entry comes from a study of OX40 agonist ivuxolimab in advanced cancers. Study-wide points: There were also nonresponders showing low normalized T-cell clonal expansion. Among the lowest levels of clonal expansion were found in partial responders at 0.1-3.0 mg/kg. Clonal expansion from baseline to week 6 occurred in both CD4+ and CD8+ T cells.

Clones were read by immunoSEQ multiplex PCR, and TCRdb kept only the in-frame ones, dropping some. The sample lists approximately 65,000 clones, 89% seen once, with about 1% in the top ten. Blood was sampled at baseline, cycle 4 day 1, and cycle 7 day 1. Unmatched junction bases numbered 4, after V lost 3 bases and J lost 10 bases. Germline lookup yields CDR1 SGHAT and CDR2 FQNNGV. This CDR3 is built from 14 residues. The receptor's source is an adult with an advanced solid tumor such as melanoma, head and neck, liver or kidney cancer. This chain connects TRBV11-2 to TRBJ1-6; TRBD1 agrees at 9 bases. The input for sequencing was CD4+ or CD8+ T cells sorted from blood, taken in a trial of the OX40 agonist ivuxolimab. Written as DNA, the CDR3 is TGTGCCAGCAGCTTGGACAGGGGTCTCTCACCCCTCCACTTT. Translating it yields CASSLDRGLSPLHF.